This T cell receptor beta chain was identified in a study of early T cells in non-severe SARS-CoV-2 infection. This clonotype was recorded at least ten times. Individual cDNA molecules carried attached unique molecular identifiers. TCRdb used MiXCR to reprocess the 5' RACE reads, holding one entry per CDR3 protein. Among about 30,000 distinct CDR3 sequences listed, approximately 5.2% were seen once. CDR3 size: 13 residues. Germline CDR1 is SGHAT and CDR2 is FQNNGV. V was trimmed by 0 bases and J by 0 bases, leaving 3 bases between them. This receptor was taken from an adult who was a healthcare worker with PCR-confirmed SARS-CoV-2 infection or an uninfected control (not recorded which). Material for sequencing was whole blood. V usage is TRBV11-2 and J usage is TRBJ2-7; no definite D call. The DNA for the CDR3 is TGTGCCAGCAGCTTAGAGGTCTCCTACGAGCAGTACTTC. Translated, it gives CASSLEVSYEQYF. Drawing the rest from reference TRBV11-2 and TRBJ2-7, the complete variable domain is EAGVAQSPRYKIIEKRQSVAFWCNPISGHATLYWYQQILGQGPKLLIQFQNNGVVDDSQLPKDRFSAERLKGVDSTLKIQPAKLEDSAVYLCASSLEVSYEQYFGPGTRLTVT.